The 2 T cell receptor beta chains listed next were all sequenced from one sample in a study of CD8 T cells in ankylosing spondylitis. TCRdb re-called the 5' RACE reads with MiXCR, one entry per CDR3 protein. The profile shows under 250,000 distinct CDR3 sequences, around a tenth of them singletons. Material for sequencing was blood, either unsorted or a sorted T cell fraction (not recorded which). Source of these receptors: a male donor with ankylosing spondylitis or in good health (not recorded which).

This clonotype was seen many times. The J gene is TRBJ2-5, the V gene TRBV6-5; D not resolved. Between the trimmed V and J ends, which lost 4 bases and 7 bases, there was a span of 10 bases. The CDR3 extends over 12 amino acids. Germline V lookup: CDR1 MNHEY, CDR2 SVGAGI. CDR3 loop: CASSSSTWTQYF. DNA of the CDR3: TGTGCCAGCAGTTCCTCAACTTGGACCCAGTACTTC.

The chain links TRBV5-1 to TRBJ2-5, with TRBD1 identical over 7 bases. Germline CDR1 SGHRS, CDR2 YFSETQ. The CDR3 spans 16 residues. V shed 2 bases and J 0 bases; nucleotides not matched to a gene: 7. The CDR3 DNA is TGCGCCAGCAGCTTATTTCCTCAGGGGGACCAAGAGACCCAGTACTTC. This sequence encodes CASSLFPQGDQETQYF. Together with reference TRBV5-1 and TRBJ2-5, the CDR3 gives the full variable domain: KAGVTQTPRYLIKTRGQQVTLSCSPISGHRSVSWYQQTPGQGLQFLFEYFSETQRNKGNFPGRFSGRQFSNSRSEMNVSTLELGDSALYLCASSLFPQGDQETQYFGPGTRLLVL.